This entry features one T cell receptor beta chain sequence. Other nucleotide sequences in the sample specify the same CDR3. This sample was included in a study of shared clonotypes between healthy human individuals. TCRdb's copy holds only in-frame clones and misses some; the assay was immunoSEQ multiplex PCR. The profile shows roughly 2 million clones, 90% to 97% of them singletons. Splitting the CD4+ cells yielded a CD45RA+ naive subset and a CD45RA-negative memory subset. This receptor was identified in a man between 18 and 29 years old in good health. Material: naive CD4+ T cells sorted from blood. Specified subset: CD45RA+ positively selected.

Here the CDR3 DNA reads TGCGCCAGCAGCTTGGTAGTGGACAATGAGCAGTTCTTC. It yields the protein CASSLVVDNEQFF. The rearrangement joins TRBV5-1 to TRBJ2-1, with D hard to call. V shed 0 bases and J shed 5 bases, with 6 bases lying between them. This CDR3 is built from 13 residues. Germline V CDR1 and CDR2: SGHRS, YFSETQ.